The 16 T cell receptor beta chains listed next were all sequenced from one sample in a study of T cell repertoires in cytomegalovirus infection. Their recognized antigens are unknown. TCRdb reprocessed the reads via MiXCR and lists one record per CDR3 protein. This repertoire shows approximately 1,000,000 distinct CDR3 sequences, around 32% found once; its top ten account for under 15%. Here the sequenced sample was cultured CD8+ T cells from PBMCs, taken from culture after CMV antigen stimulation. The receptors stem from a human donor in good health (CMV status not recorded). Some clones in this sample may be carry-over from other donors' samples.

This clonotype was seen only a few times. The CDR3 nucleotides read TGTGCCAGCAGTTACCGAGTTGGGGGAGGGACTAATGAAAAACTGTTTTTT. This translates into CASSYRVGGGTNEKLFF. This chain connects TRBV6-6 to TRBJ1-4, with D perhaps TRBD1 (5 bases). V lost 2 bases to trimming and J lost 2 bases, with 15 bases between them. The CDR3 runs 17 residues. Germline V CDR1 and CDR2: MNHNY, SVGAGI (reference sequence).

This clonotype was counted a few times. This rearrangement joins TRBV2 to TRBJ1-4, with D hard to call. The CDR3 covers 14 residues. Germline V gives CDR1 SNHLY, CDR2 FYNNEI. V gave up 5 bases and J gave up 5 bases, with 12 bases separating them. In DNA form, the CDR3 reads TGTGCCAGCAGTCCGGACGGCCTCAATGAAAAACTGTTTTTT. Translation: CASSPDGLNEKLFF.

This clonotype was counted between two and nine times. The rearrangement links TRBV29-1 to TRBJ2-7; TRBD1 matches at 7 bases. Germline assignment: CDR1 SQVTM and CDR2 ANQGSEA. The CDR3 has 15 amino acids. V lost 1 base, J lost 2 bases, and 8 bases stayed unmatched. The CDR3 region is CSVEVDSQGAYEQYF. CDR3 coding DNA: TGCAGCGTTGAAGTTGACAGTCAGGGGGCCTACGAGCAGTACTTC.

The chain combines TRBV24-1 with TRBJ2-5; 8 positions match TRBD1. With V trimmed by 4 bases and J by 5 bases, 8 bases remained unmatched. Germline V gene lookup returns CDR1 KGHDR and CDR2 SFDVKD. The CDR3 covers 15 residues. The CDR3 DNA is TGTGCCACCAGTGACCTGACAGGGGTCGGCGAGACCCAGTACTTC. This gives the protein CATSDLTGVGETQYF.

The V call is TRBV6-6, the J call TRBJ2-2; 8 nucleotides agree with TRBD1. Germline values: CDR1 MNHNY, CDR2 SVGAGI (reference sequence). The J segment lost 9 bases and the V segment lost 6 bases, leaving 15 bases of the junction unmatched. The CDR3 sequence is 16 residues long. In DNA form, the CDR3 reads TGTGCCAGCAGCGACCCCTCCATTCAGGGGGCGAGGGAGCTGTTTTTT. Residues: CASSDPSIQGARELFF.

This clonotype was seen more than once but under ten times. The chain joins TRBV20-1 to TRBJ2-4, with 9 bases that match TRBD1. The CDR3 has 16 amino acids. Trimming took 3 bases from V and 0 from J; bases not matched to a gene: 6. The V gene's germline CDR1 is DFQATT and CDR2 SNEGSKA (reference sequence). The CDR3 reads CSASAPGQGAKNIQYF. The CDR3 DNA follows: TGCAGTGCTAGCGCCCCGGGACAGGGAGCCAAAAACATTCAGTACTTC.

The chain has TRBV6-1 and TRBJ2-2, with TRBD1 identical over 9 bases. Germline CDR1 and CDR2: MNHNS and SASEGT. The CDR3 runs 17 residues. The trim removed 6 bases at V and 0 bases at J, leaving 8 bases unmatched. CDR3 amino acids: CASSLYRQGANTGELFF. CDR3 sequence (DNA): TGTGCCAGCAGCCTATACCGACAGGGGGCGAACACCGGGGAGCTGTTTTTT.

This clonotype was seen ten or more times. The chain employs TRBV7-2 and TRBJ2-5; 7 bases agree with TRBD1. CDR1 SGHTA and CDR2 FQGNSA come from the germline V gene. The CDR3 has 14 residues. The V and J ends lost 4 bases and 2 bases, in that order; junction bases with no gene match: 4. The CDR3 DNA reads TGTGCCAGCAGCTCTAGGGACAGACAAGAGACCCAGTACTTC. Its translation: CASSSRDRQETQYF.

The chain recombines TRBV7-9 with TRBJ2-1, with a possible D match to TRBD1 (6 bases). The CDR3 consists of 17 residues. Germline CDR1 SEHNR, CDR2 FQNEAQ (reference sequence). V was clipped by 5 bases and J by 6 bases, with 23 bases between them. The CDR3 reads CASSPSPGNRASNEQFF. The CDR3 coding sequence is TGTGCCAGCAGCCCTTCACCCGGGAACAGGGCCTCCAATGAGCAGTTCTTC.

The CDR3 loop reads CASSLETSTSTDTQYF. The CDR3 DNA follows: TGTGCCAGCAGCTTGGAGACTAGTACCAGCACAGATACGCAGTATTTT. J is TRBJ2-3 and V is TRBV5-4, with D possibly being TRBD2 (6 bases). Germline V gives CDR1 SGHNT, CDR2 YYREEE (reference sequence). The CDR3 length is 16 residues. The ends were cut back, 0 bases at V and 0 bases at J, with 11 bases in the middle.

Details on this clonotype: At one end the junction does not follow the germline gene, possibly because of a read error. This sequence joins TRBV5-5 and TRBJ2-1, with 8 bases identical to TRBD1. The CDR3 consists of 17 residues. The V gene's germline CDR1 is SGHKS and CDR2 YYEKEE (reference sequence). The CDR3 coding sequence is TGTGCCAGCAGTTATCCCGGGGACAGGAAAACGATAGCCGCCGGGCTCTTC. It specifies CASSYPGDRKTIAAGLF.

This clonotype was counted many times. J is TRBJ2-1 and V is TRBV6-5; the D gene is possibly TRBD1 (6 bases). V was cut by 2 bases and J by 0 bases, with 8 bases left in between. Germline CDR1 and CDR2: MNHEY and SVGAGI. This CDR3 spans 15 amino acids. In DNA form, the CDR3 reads TGTGCCAGCAGTTACGGGGGCTACTCCTACAATGAGCAGTTCTTC. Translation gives CASSYGGYSYNEQFF.

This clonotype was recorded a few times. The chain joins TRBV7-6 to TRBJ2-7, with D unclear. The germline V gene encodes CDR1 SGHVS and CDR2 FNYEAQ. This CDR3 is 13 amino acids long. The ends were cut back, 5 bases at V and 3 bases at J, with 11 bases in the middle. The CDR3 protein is CASSQDGHYEQYF. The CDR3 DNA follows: TGTGCCAGCAGCCAGGACGGGCACTACGAGCAGTACTTC. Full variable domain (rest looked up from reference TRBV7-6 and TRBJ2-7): GAGVSQSPRYKVTKRGQDVALRCDPISGHVSLYWYRQALGQGPEFLTYFNYEAQQDKSGLPNDRFSAERPEGSISTLTIQRTEQRDSAMYRCASSQDGHYEQYFGPGTRLTVT.

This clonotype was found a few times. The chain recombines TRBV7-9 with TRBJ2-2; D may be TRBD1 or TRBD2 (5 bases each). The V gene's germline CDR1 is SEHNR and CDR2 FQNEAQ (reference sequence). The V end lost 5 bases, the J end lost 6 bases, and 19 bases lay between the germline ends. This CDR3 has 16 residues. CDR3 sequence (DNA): TGTGCCAGCAGCCCCAAGGGGACGGGTGATTCCGGGGAGCTGTTTTTT. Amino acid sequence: CASSPKGTGDSGELFF.

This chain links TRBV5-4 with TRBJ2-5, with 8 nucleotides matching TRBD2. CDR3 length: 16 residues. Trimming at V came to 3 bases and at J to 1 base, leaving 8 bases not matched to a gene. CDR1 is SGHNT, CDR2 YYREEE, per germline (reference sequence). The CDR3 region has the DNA TGTGCCAGCAGCTCCCGGGGGGGGACTGTCCAAGAGACCCAGTACTTC. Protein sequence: CASSSRGGTVQETQYF.

CDR3 bases: TGTGCCAGCAGCCTTTACAGGCCTAGCTCCTGGGGGTCTGGAAACACCATATATTTT. It translates to CASSLYRPSSWGSGNTIYF. The chain joins TRBV27 to TRBJ1-3, with a possible D match to TRBD1 (5 bases). The germline CDR1 and CDR2 sequences are MNHEY and SMNVEV (reference sequence). This CDR3 comprises 19 residues. The germline V and J ends were trimmed by 6 bases and 1 base, with 25 bases remaining between them.